Sequencing of this TCR beta chain was carried out in a study of blood T cell repertoires in COVID-19. Overall study: From the United States, Italy and Spain came samples of acute and convalescent COVID-19.

As originally analysed: Reference gene primer amplification gave estimated nucleated cell counts. TCRdb's copy holds only in-frame clones and misses some; the assay was immunoSEQ multiplex PCR. V, J and clone size reflect that table, while D and trimming were determined from the DNA. This table holds fewer than 200,000 clones, 80% to 90% found once. Recovered status applied to Cohort 3 donors who had two consecutive negative PCRs. It also applied to those with clearance or with symptom resolution. This clone was seen once. V shed 1 base and J 7 bases; nucleotides not matched to a gene: 10. The CDR3 sequence is 16 residues long. Germline V gene data show CDR1 as LGHDT and CDR2 as YNNKEL (reference sequence).

The TCR sequence derives from a man aged 50 or older who had recovered from COVID-19. The rearrangement uses TRBV3-1 (or the pseudogene TRBV3-2) and TRBJ2-7; TRBD2 aligns across 10 bases. Sequencing was carried out using PBMCs or T cells enriched from blood (not recorded which). The CDR3 DNA is TGTGCCAGCAGCCAAGTCCCAGCGGGGGGGCCTGGGGAGCAGTACTTC. It yields the protein CASSQVPAGGPGEQYF.